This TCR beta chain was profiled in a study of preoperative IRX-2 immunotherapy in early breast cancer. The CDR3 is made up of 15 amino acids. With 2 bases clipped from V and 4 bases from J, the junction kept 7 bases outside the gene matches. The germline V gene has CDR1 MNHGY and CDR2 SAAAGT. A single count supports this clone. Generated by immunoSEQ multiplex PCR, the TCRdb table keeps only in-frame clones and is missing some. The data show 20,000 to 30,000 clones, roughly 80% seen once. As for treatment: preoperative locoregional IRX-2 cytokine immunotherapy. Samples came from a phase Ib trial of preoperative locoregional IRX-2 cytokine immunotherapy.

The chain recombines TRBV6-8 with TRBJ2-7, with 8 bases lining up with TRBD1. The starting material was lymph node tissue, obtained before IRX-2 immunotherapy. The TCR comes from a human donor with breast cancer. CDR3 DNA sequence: TGTGCCAGCAGTTACCGGGGACAGGCGATATACGAGCAGTACTTC. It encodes CASSYRGQAIYEQYF.